One and the same sample provided the 16 T cell receptor beta chains below, sequenced in a study of T cell changes during pregnancy in multiple sclerosis. Method: immunoSEQ multiplex PCR; TCRdb's copy keeps in-frame clones and lacks some. The sample lists approximately 61,000 clones; more than 75% were seen once. The sample in question was peripheral blood, obtained in the first trimester of pregnancy. All receptors come from a female donor in good health, enrolled as a control in a pregnancy study.

This clone was counted once. This chain uses TRBV7-9 with TRBJ2-7, with D hard to call. The germline CDR1 and CDR2 sequences are SEHNR and FQNEAQ (reference sequence). The CDR3 contains 12 residues. Trimming took off 8 bases at V and 3 bases at J, with 11 bases between the two ends. CDR3 nucleotides: TGTGCCAGCGGAAGGTCGGGCTACGAGCAGTACTTC. This sequence encodes CASGRSGYEQYF.

This chain joins TRBV14 and TRBJ2-1; D may be TRBD1 (5 bases). Germline assignment: CDR1 SGHDN and CDR2 FVKESK. The CDR3 spans 12 residues. Trimming took 1 base from V and 10 from J, leaving 8 bases between them. This chain's CDR3 is CASSQAAGEQFF. DNA for the CDR3: TGTGCCAGCAGCCAAGCCGCAGGGGAGCAGTTCTTC.

The V gene is TRBV11-3, the J gene TRBJ1-4; no clear D. V dropped 0 bases and J dropped 8 bases, with 10 bases sitting between them. Germline V gene sequence: CDR1 SGHNT, CDR2 YENEEA. This CDR3 has 14 amino acids. The DNA of the CDR3 is TGTGCCAGCAGCTTAGAAGGACTGGGAGAAAAACTGTTTTTT. As protein: CASSLEGLGEKLFF.

This chain connects TRBV9 to TRBJ1-2; no clear D gene. This CDR3 region has 14 residues. CDR1 SGDLS and CDR2 YYNGEE come from the germline V gene. V shed 1 base and J shed 1 base, with 8 bases lying between them. As DNA, the CDR3 is TGTGCCAGCAGCGTAAATGAGGGTAACTATGGCTACACCTTC. Translation gives CASSVNEGNYGYTF.

The chain carries TRBV28 and TRBJ1-1, with a weak D call TRBD1 (6 bases). Germline CDR1 is MDHEN and CDR2 is SYDVKM. Deletions cut 6 bases from V and 7 bases from J, with 12 bases between. The CDR3 is 12 residues long. In nucleotides, the CDR3 is TGTGCCAGCAGAAATGGACAGCTTGAAGCTTTCTTT. Translation gives CASRNGQLEAFF. Based on the CDR3 plus reference TRBV28 and TRBJ1-1, the full variable domain is DVKVTQSSRYLVKRTGEKVFLECVQDMDHENMFWYRQDPGLGLRLIYFSYDVKMKEKGDIPEGYSVSREKKERFSLILESASTNQTSMYLCASRNGQLEAFFGQGTRLTVV.

This clone was counted between two and nine times. V usage is TRBV11-3 and J usage is TRBJ1-5, with no clear D. From germline, CDR1 is SGHNT and CDR2 YENEEA. The CDR3 runs to 12 residues. V was shortened by 0 bases and J by 12 bases, with 9 bases between the two germline ends. CDR3 sequence (DNA): TGTGCCAGCAGCTTAGACCGGGAGATCCAGCATTTT. It specifies CASSLDREIQHF.

This rearrangement joins TRBV7-8 to TRBJ2-7, with no clear D. This CDR3 region has 12 residues. The V gene lost 4 bases and the J gene lost 5 bases, with 9 bases spanning the gap. CDR1 SGHVS and CDR2 FQNEAQ come from the germline V gene. The CDR3 protein is CASSSELHEQYF. CDR3 nucleotides: TGTGCCAGCAGCTCCGAGCTCCACGAGCAGTACTTC.

This chain uses TRBV16 with TRBJ1-2, with D perhaps TRBD1 (5 bases). Trimming shortened V by 1 base and J by 4 bases, and 10 bases separated the two germline ends. The V gene's germline CDR1 is KGHSY and CDR2 FQNENV. The CDR3 totals 14 residues. The CDR3 here is CASSQWAGGYGYTF. CDR3 nucleotide sequence: TGTGCCAGCAGCCAATGGGCCGGGGGCTATGGCTACACCTTC.

The chain uses TRBV7-3 and TRBJ1-2; TRBD1 agrees at 7 bases. J gave up 0 bases and V 2 bases, and 3 bases lay outside the gene matches. Per germline, CDR1 SGHTA and CDR2 FQGTGA. This CDR3 is built from 15 residues. The CDR3 nucleotides are TGTGCCAGCAGCTTATCAGGGGGTACTAACTATGGCTACACCTTC. Residues: CASSLSGGTNYGYTF.

This sequence joins TRBV5-1 and TRBJ2-7, with D perhaps matching TRBD1 (6 bases). CDR1 SGHRS and CDR2 YFSETQ come from the germline V gene. The CDR3 sequence is 13 residues long. Deletions cut 2 bases from V and 5 bases from J, with 11 bases between. The CDR3: CASSFRDTHEQYF. CDR3 DNA sequence: TGCGCCAGCAGCTTCCGGGACACCCACGAGCAGTACTTC. The complete variable domain, with remaining parts taken from reference TRBV5-1 and TRBJ2-7, reads KAGVTQTPRYLIKTRGQQVTLSCSPISGHRSVSWYQQTPGQGLQFLFEYFSETQRNKGNFPGRFSGRQFSNSRSEMNVSTLELGDSALYLCASSFRDTHEQYFGPGTRLTVT.

J is TRBJ1-2 and V is TRBV5-1; perhaps TRBD1 as D (5 bases). CDR3 length: 18 residues. The V end was cut by 0 bases, the J end by 0 bases, with 18 bases between. Germline CDR1 SGHRS, CDR2 YFSETQ. The CDR3 spells CASSLVTFADRPNYGYTF. The CDR3 region has the DNA TGCGCCAGCAGCTTGGTAACGTTCGCTGACAGACCTAACTATGGCTACACCTTC.

This rearrangement joins TRBV29-1 to TRBJ1-5; 8 positions agree with TRBD1. This CDR3 contains 16 residues. Germline V lookup: CDR1 SQVTM, CDR2 ANQGSEA. The trim removed 6 bases at V and 8 bases at J, leaving 18 bases unmatched. DNA for the CDR3: TGCAGCGTCTGCTTATCCGGGACAGGCGGCGGGGAGCCCCAGCATTTT. Its translation is CSVCLSGTGGGEPQHF.

In this sample, this clone turned up once. J is TRBJ1-1 and V is TRBV15, with a weak D call TRBD1 (5 bases). The CDR3 runs to 15 residues. Between the trimmed V and J ends, which lost 0 bases and 5 bases, there was a span of 13 bases. In germline, CDR1 is LNHNV, CDR2 YYDKDF (reference sequence). The CDR3 DNA reads TGTGCCACCAGCAGAGACGGGGGAACGGGGACTGAAGCTTTCTTT. This codes for CATSRDGGTGTEAFF.

This chain joins TRBV5-5 and TRBJ1-6; 11 bases line up with TRBD1. In germline, CDR1 is SGHKS, CDR2 YYEKEE (reference sequence). This CDR3 has 19 residues. The junction had 9 bases not matched to a gene; V was cut back by 4 bases and J by 0 bases. CDR3 region: CASSTFGTGGLSYNSPLHF. For the CDR3, the DNA is TGTGCCAGCAGCACCTTCGGGACAGGGGGACTCTCCTATAATTCACCCCTCCACTTT.

A single count supports this clone. The chain joins TRBV19 to TRBJ1-1; tentative D call: TRBD1 (6 bases). The CDR3 is 16 residues long. In germline, CDR1 is LNHDA, CDR2 SQIVND (reference sequence). Between the trimmed V and J ends, which lost 5 bases and 1 base, there was a span of 17 bases. The CDR3 sequence is CASSSPARGGNTEAFF. Here the CDR3 DNA reads TGTGCCAGTAGTTCCCCGGCCCGAGGGGGGAACACTGAAGCTTTCTTT.

CDR3 amino acids: CASSLHRGPEQFF. The CDR3 coding sequence is TGTGCCAGCAGCCTCCACAGGGGACCCGAGCAGTTCTTC. The chain is built from TRBV11-2 and TRBJ2-1, with 7 nucleotides matching TRBD1. The CDR3 consists of 13 residues. V gave up 5 bases and J gave up 10 bases; unmatched junction bases: 8. Germline assignment: CDR1 SGHAT and CDR2 FQNNGV.